Shown below are 14 T cell receptor beta chains from a single sample sequenced in a study of cytomegalovirus exposure and HLA in healthy donors. This PCR relied on a set of 60 Vbeta primers and 13 Jbeta primers. Only in-frame clones appear in the TCRdb table, and some are missing; sequencing was by immunoSEQ multiplex PCR. The sample gives around 170,000 clones, more than 75% of which show up once; roughly 1.4% is in the top ten. The sequenced material came from PBMCs. These receptors were collected from a man aged 35-49 years in good health and CMV-seronegative.

CDR3 sequence: CASSFSEGGIGELFF. The CDR3 DNA sequence: TGTGCCAGCAGTTTTAGCGAGGGGGGGATCGGGGAGCTGTTTTTT. The rearrangement links TRBV27 to TRBJ2-2; a possible D gene is TRBD2 (7 bases). The ends were cut back, 3 bases at V and 7 bases at J, with 15 bases in the middle. The CDR3 length is 15 residues. Germline assignment: CDR1 MNHEY and CDR2 SMNVEV (reference sequence).

V gene TRBV9 combines with J gene TRBJ2-5; D is ambiguous. Trimming took off 3 bases at V and 5 bases at J, with 5 bases between the two ends. The CDR3 totals 11 residues. Germline CDR1 and CDR2: SGDLS and YYNGEE. Written as DNA, the CDR3 is TGTGCCAGCAGCGGAGAGGAGACCCAGTACTTC. Its translation is CASSGEETQYF.

This chain joins TRBV27 and TRBJ2-1; TRBD2 matches 10 bases. With 6 bases clipped from V and 15 bases from J, the junction kept 11 bases outside the gene matches. The CDR3 loop spans 13 amino acids. Germline CDR1 reads MNHEY; CDR2 reads SMNVEV (reference sequence). The CDR3 spells CASSISGGPPRFF. The CDR3 coding sequence is TGTGCCAGCAGCATTAGCGGGGGGCCACCGAGGTTCTTC.

The rearrangement joins TRBV12-5 to TRBJ2-7, with 12 bases matching TRBD2. The length of the CDR3 is 15 residues. The germline CDR1 and CDR2 sequences are LGHNT and FRNRAP. J gave up 4 bases and V 2 bases, and 3 bases lay outside the gene matches. This chain's CDR3 is CASGLMGLAGYEQYF. CDR3 in DNA: TGTGCTAGTGGTTTGATGGGACTAGCGGGTTACGAGCAGTACTTC.

V gene TRBV11-1 combines with J gene TRBJ2-3, with 11 bases fitting TRBD2. V trimming: 8 bases; J trimming: 0 bases; junction bases outside the gene matches: 13. Germline V gives CDR1 SGHAT, CDR2 FQDESV (reference sequence). The CDR3 has 18 amino acids. The CDR3 is CASVTPTTSGKSTDTQYF. CDR3 in DNA: TGTGCCAGCGTCACACCGACGACTAGCGGGAAAAGCACAGATACGCAGTATTTT.

The genes are TRBV7-2 and TRBJ1-4, with a weak D call TRBD1 (5 bases). This CDR3 comprises 16 residues. V lost 0 bases to trimming and J lost 4 bases, with 12 bases between them. Germline CDR1 SGHTA, CDR2 FQGNSA. The CDR3 is CASSLAAPGGNEKLFF. Here the CDR3 DNA reads TGTGCCAGCAGCTTAGCCGCACCGGGGGGTAATGAAAAACTGTTTTTT. Full variable domain (missing parts from reference TRBV7-2 and TRBJ1-4): GAGVSQSPSNKVTEKGKDVELRCDPISGHTALYWYRQSLGQGLEFLIYFQGNSAPDKSGLPSDRFSAERTGGSVSTLTIQRTQQEDSAVYLCASSLAAPGGNEKLFFGSGTQLSVL.

The gene calls are TRBV5-4 and TRBJ2-2; 15 nucleotides align to TRBD2. The V segment lost 4 bases and the J segment 6 bases; nucleotides outside the gene matches: 4. The CDR3 extends over 16 amino acids. Germline V gives CDR1 SGHNT, CDR2 YYREEE (reference sequence). CDR3 loop: CASSGGLAGGAGELFF. The DNA for the CDR3 is TGTGCCAGCAGCGGGGGACTAGCGGGAGGAGCCGGGGAGCTGTTTTTT.

J is TRBJ2-5 and V is TRBV5-4; TRBD2 aligns across 9 bases. The CDR3 has 15 residues. Germline V gene sequence: CDR1 SGHNT, CDR2 YYREEE (reference sequence). V lost 3 bases, J lost 1 base, and 4 bases stayed unmatched. CDR3 nucleotides: TGTGCCAGCAGCTCTGGCGGGAGGGCCCAAGAGACCCAGTACTTC. Its protein is CASSSGGRAQETQYF.

The CDR3 spells CASSWDRTGEQYF. In DNA, the CDR3 is TGTGCCAGCAGTTGGGACAGGACGGGCGAGCAGTACTTC. This rearrangement joins TRBV27 to TRBJ2-7; 8 bases fit TRBD1. V was pared by 4 bases and J by 6 bases, with 5 bases of the junction left unmatched. The length of the CDR3 is 13 residues. Germline V gene data show CDR1 as MNHEY and CDR2 as SMNVEV (reference sequence).

The chain has TRBV27 and TRBJ2-1, with D perhaps matching TRBD2 (5 bases). The V gene lost 2 bases and the J gene lost 5 bases, with 13 bases spanning the gap. This CDR3 region has 15 residues. The germline V gene has CDR1 MNHEY and CDR2 SMNVEV (reference sequence). The CDR3 region has the DNA TGTGCCAGCAGTTTAAGAGGACTGGTGAACAATGAGCAGTTCTTC. Its translation is CASSLRGLVNNEQFF.

This sequence joins TRBV11-2 and TRBJ2-3, with 9 bases fitting TRBD2. Per germline, CDR1 SGHAT and CDR2 FQNNGV. The CDR3 contains 16 residues. V was pared by 5 bases and J by 8 bases, with 14 bases of the junction left unmatched. The CDR3 coding sequence is TGTGCCAGCAGCCGGCTTAGCGGGGGCGGCCCCCGTACGCAGTATTTT. Translating gives CASSRLSGGGPRTQYF.

This clone was seen only once. The chain carries TRBV7-8 and TRBJ2-5, with 9 bases that match TRBD2. J lost 1 base, V lost 1 base, and 7 bases had no gene match. Germline CDR1 SGHVS, CDR2 FQNEAQ. The CDR3 consists of 17 residues. This CDR3 is CASSLVEAGGGQETQYF. CDR3 coding DNA: TGTGCCAGCAGCTTAGTGGAAGCGGGAGGTGGCCAAGAGACCCAGTACTTC.

This rearrangement joins TRBV11-2 to TRBJ2-1, with D hard to call. Germline V lookup: CDR1 SGHAT, CDR2 FQNNGV. The CDR3 has 13 amino acids. Deletions cut 2 bases from V and 8 bases from J, with 10 bases between. CDR3 in amino acids: CASSLWLNDEQFF. CDR3 DNA sequence: TGTGCCAGCAGCTTATGGCTTAATGATGAGCAGTTCTTC.

This chain links TRBV7-6 with TRBJ1-6, with 7 bases lining up with TRBD1. This CDR3 spans 15 amino acids. Unmatched junction bases numbered 7, after V lost 1 base and J lost 10 bases. The V gene's germline CDR1 is SGHVS and CDR2 FNYEAQ. The CDR3 bases are TGTGCCAGCAGCTTAGAGGCAGGGGGACGGTCACCCCTCCACTTT. Translating it yields CASSLEAGGRSPLHF.